This passage covers 8 T cell receptor beta chains from one sample sequenced in a study of blood T cell repertoires in COVID-19. Sequencing was performed with immunoSEQ multiplex PCR; in TCRdb, only in-frame clones are kept and a portion is missing. The data contain around 260,000 clones, 86% of them seen just once; the ten biggest clones take up 3.6%. The sample taken for sequencing was peripheral blood. The receptor source for this set is a man between 18 and 35 years old with active or convalescent COVID-19.

The chain couples TRBV5-6 to TRBJ2-1, with D tentatively TRBD2 (5 bases). The CDR3 is 16 residues long. Trimming pared 0 bases from V and 5 bases from J, leaving 15 bases between. Germline CDR1 and CDR2: SGHDT and YYEEEE. CDR3: CASSLGGLQGHNEQFF. The CDR3 nucleotides are TGTGCCAGCAGCTTGGGTGGACTCCAAGGACACAATGAGCAGTTCTTC.

The chain recombines TRBV7-9 with TRBJ2-7; a weak D match, TRBD1 (6 bases). The ends were cut back, 5 bases at V and 5 bases at J, with 19 bases in the middle. CDR3 length: 15 amino acids. Germline-derived CDR1 and CDR2 are SEHNR and FQNEAQ (reference sequence). CDR3 DNA sequence: TGTGCCAGCAGCGACGGGACATTTGGGTCGGACGAGCAGTACTTC. Its protein is CASSDGTFGSDEQYF.

This chain joins TRBV2 and TRBJ1-3; D gene ambiguous. V dropped 8 bases and J dropped 2 bases, with 13 bases sitting between them. Germline CDR1 SNHLY, CDR2 FYNNEI. This CDR3 comprises 14 residues. CDR3 sequence reads: CASLRQSTGNTIYF. In DNA form, the CDR3 reads TGTGCCAGCCTCAGGCAGAGTACTGGAAACACCATATATTTT.

The chain employs TRBV6-2 or TRBV6-3 and TRBJ1-1, with unresolved D. CDR3 length: 15 residues. CDR1 and CDR2 (germline): MNHEY, SVGEGT. V was clipped by 5 bases and J by 4 bases, with 17 bases between them. The CDR3 here is CASSKHDTVGTEAFF. Written as DNA, the CDR3 is TGTGCCAGCAGTAAACATGACACCGTGGGCACTGAAGCTTTCTTT.

Comment on this clone: One junction end disagrees with the germline gene, perhaps due to a read error. This chain joins TRBV19 and TRBJ2-5; D is undetermined. Germline V gene data show CDR1 as LNHDA and CDR2 as SQIVND (reference sequence). The CDR3 is 13 amino acids. The CDR3 coding sequence is TGTGCCAGTAGTATTGAGGTCAGAGAGGCCCAGTACTTC. It specifies CASSIEVREAQYF.

The V gene is TRBV6-5, the J gene TRBJ2-3, with TRBD1 matching 9 bases. Germline CDR1 MNHEY, CDR2 SVGAGI. The V and J ends lost 6 bases and 4 bases, in that order; junction bases with no gene match: 8. The CDR3 consists of 15 residues. This CDR3 is CASRGGTGSADTQYF. The CDR3 DNA is TGTGCCAGCAGGGGGGGGACAGGGTCGGCAGATACGCAGTATTTT.

The chain recombines TRBV24-1 with TRBJ1-1; D is undetermined. From germline, CDR1 is KGHDR and CDR2 SFDVKD. The CDR3 is made up of 11 amino acids. The ends were cut back, 2 bases at V and 7 bases at J, with 4 bases in the middle. The CDR3 DNA reads TGTGCCACCAGTGATTCCCGTGAAGCTTTCTTT. This sequence encodes CATSDSREAFF.

The sample holds one count of this clone. This sequence joins TRBV6-5 and TRBJ1-1; 7 nucleotides agree with TRBD1. The CDR3 covers 13 residues. V trimming: 5 bases; J trimming: 4 bases; junction bases outside the gene matches: 4. Germline values: CDR1 MNHEY, CDR2 SVGAGI. The CDR3 sequence: CASSLQGTTEAFF. CDR3 DNA sequence: TGTGCCAGCAGTCTACAGGGGACCACTGAAGCTTTCTTT.